One sample yielded the 13 T cell receptor beta chains listed below, sequenced in a study of blood T cell repertoires in COVID-19. Measured with immunoSEQ multiplex PCR; TCRdb has only the in-frame clones, and not every one. The sample contains some 250,000 clones, 81% of which appear only once. Sequences were obtained from peripheral blood. These receptors were obtained from an elderly woman with COVID-19, enrolled during active disease.

The rearrangement uses TRBV7-2 and TRBJ1-1; TRBD1 matches at 8 bases. This CDR3 is 15 amino acids long. Trimming at V came to 3 bases and at J to 4 bases, leaving 7 bases not matched to a gene. CDR1 is SGHTA, CDR2 FQGNSA, per germline. The CDR3 coding sequence is TGTGCCAGCAGCTTTCCCGACAGGGGTGGCACTGAAGCTTTCTTT. It encodes CASSFPDRGGTEAFF.

The rearrangement links TRBV14 to TRBJ1-1; 7 nucleotides align to TRBD1. This CDR3 spans 13 amino acids. After removal of 6 bases from V and 1 base from J, the junction contained 2 bases not matched to a gene. Germline-derived CDR1 and CDR2 are SGHDN and FVKESK. The CDR3 loop is CASRRQGNTEAFF. Here the CDR3 DNA reads TGTGCCAGCAGACGACAGGGGAACACTGAAGCTTTCTTT.

The chain has TRBV3-1 (or the pseudogene TRBV3-2) and TRBJ1-1, with 11 bases aligning to TRBD1. V dropped 3 bases and J dropped 6; count of bases not matched to a gene: 3. Per the germline V gene, CDR1 is LGHDT and CDR2 is YNNKEL (reference sequence). The CDR3 spans 14 residues. The CDR3 DNA is TGTGCCAGCAGCCAGCCGGGACAGGGGGCTGAAGCTTTCTTT. This translates into CASSQPGQGAEAFF.

V gene TRBV5-1 combines with J gene TRBJ1-2; D call uncertain. Germline assignment: CDR1 SGHRS and CDR2 YFSETQ. The CDR3 contains 17 residues. Trimming took off 0 bases at V and 8 bases at J, with 23 bases between the two ends. Written as DNA, the CDR3 is TGCGCCAGCAGCTTGGGAGAGAGAGGGCGTCTATCGGGGGGCTACACCTTC. Its protein product is CASSLGERGRLSGGYTF.

The chain is built from TRBV7-2 and TRBJ1-6, with D possibly TRBD1 on 6 matching bases. The V and J ends lost 8 bases and 7 bases respectively, with 12 bases between them. Germline V gene lookup returns CDR1 SGHTA and CDR2 FQGNSA. The CDR3 length is 13 residues. The CDR3 sequence is CASGRDTNSPLHF. The DNA for the CDR3 is TGTGCCAGCGGACGGGACACAAATTCACCCCTCCACTTT.

The chain links TRBV28 to TRBJ2-5; 9 bases are a match to TRBD2. In germline, CDR1 is MDHEN, CDR2 SYDVKM. CDR3 length: 16 residues. J gave up 5 bases and V 6 bases, and 13 bases lay outside the gene matches. In DNA form, the CDR3 reads TGTGCCAGCAGCCCCCCTCGCGGGAGGGCCGGGGAGACCCAGTACTTC. This codes for CASSPPRGRAGETQYF. Full variable domain (outside the CDR3, taken from reference TRBV28 and TRBJ2-5): DVKVTQSSRYLVKRTGEKVFLECVQDMDHENMFWYRQDPGLGLRLIYFSYDVKMKEKGDIPEGYSVSREKKERFSLILESASTNQTSMYLCASSPPRGRAGETQYFGPGTRLLVL.

V is TRBV19 and J is TRBJ1-1; 7 bases fit TRBD1. V trimming: 3 bases; J trimming: 1 base; junction bases outside the gene matches: 5. The CDR3 length is 15 residues. Germline CDR1 and CDR2: LNHDA and SQIVND (reference sequence). The CDR3 DNA follows: TGTGCCAGTAGTATCTCCGGGACAGCGAACACTGAAGCTTTCTTT. This gives the protein CASSISGTANTEAFF. Based on the CDR3 plus reference TRBV19 and TRBJ1-1, the full variable domain is DGGITQSPKYLFRKEGQNVTLSCEQNLNHDAMYWYRQDPGQGLRLIYYSQIVNDFQKGDIAEGYSVSREKKESFPLTVTSAQKNPTAFYLCASSISGTANTEAFFGQGTRLTVV.

This chain connects TRBV6-5 to TRBJ2-5; TRBD2 agrees at 7 bases. The CDR3 covers 14 residues. V gave up 6 bases and J gave up 10 bases; unmatched junction bases: 14. Germline-derived CDR1 and CDR2 are MNHEY and SVGAGI. CDR3 bases: TGTGCCAGCAGACAATCGGGGGGTTTGAGGGACCAGTACTTC. Residues: CASRQSGGLRDQYF.

V usage is TRBV24-1 and J usage is TRBJ2-2; 9 bases are a match to TRBD2. The CDR3 runs to 16 residues. CDR1 KGHDR and CDR2 SFDVKD come from the germline V gene. J was trimmed by 5 bases and V by 2 bases; bases with no gene match: 5. CDR3 loop: CATSDWSSGRTGELFF. CDR3 nucleotides: TGTGCCACCAGTGATTGGAGTAGCGGGAGAACCGGGGAGCTGTTTTTT.

This sequence joins TRBV18 and TRBJ1-6; no definite D call. The CDR3 consists of 13 residues. In germline, CDR1 is KGHSH, CDR2 LQKENI. The ends were cut back, 2 bases at V and 8 bases at J, with 7 bases in the middle. Here the CDR3 DNA reads TGTGCCAGCTCACCAAATACGGATTCACCCCTCCACTTT. Amino acid sequence: CASSPNTDSPLHF.

The chain joins TRBV19 to TRBJ1-1; D gene ambiguous. Germline V CDR1 and CDR2: LNHDA, SQIVND (reference sequence). The CDR3 runs 14 residues. V lost 3 bases to trimming and J lost 0 bases, with 8 bases between them. The CDR3 reads CASSMSGLNTEAFF. CDR3 bases: TGTGCCAGTAGTATGTCCGGGTTGAACACTGAAGCTTTCTTT.

The chain combines TRBV28 with TRBJ1-5; D perhaps matches TRBD1 (5 bases). V was pared by 8 bases and J by 1 base, with 12 bases between. The CDR3 contains 14 residues. Germline CDR1 MDHEN, CDR2 SYDVKM. The CDR3 nucleotides are TGTGCCAGCTACCAGGGAATGAGCAATCAGCCCCAGCATTTT. Its protein product is CASYQGMSNQPQHF.

V gene TRBV24-1 combines with J gene TRBJ2-7; TRBD1 matches 9 bases. The ends lost 3 bases at V and 2 bases at J; junction bases unmatched: 4. The CDR3 consists of 15 residues. Germline V gene sequence: CDR1 KGHDR, CDR2 SFDVKD. CDR3 sequence reads: CATSDGTGMTYEQYF. The CDR3 bases are TGTGCCACCAGTGATGGGACAGGGATGACCTACGAGCAGTACTTC.